Each of the 12 T cell receptor beta chains below was sequenced from the same sample in a study of OX40 agonist ivuxolimab in advanced cancers. Assay used: immunoSEQ multiplex PCR; TCRdb lists only in-frame clones, some missing. Found here are 55,000 to 70,000 clones, 86% of them singletons; the top ten hold less than 0.6%. Specimen: CD4+ or CD8+ T cells sorted from blood, collected in a trial of the OX40 agonist ivuxolimab. All receptors derive from an adult with an advanced solid tumor such as melanoma, head and neck, liver or kidney cancer.

There are a few counts of this clone. The chain uses TRBV2 and TRBJ1-5, with a tentative D call TRBD1 (6 bases). V lost 5 bases and J 5 bases, leaving 10 bases between the germline ends. CDR3 length: 13 amino acids. CDR1 is SNHLY, CDR2 FYNNEI, per germline. CDR3: CASSYRADQPQHF. The DNA for the CDR3 is TGTGCCAGCAGTTACAGGGCCGATCAGCCCCAGCATTTT.

CDR3 in DNA: TGCGCCAGCAGCCAAGATAGGGCACAGCTCTCTGGAAACACCATATATTTT. It encodes CASSQDRAQLSGNTIYF. The rearrangement joins TRBV4-1 to TRBJ1-3; D gene ambiguous. The CDR3 length is 17 residues. Per germline, CDR1 MGHRA and CDR2 YSYEKL. Trimming stripped 0 bases from V and 0 bases from J, with 12 bases between.

This chain connects TRBV5-5 to TRBJ2-7; D might be TRBD1 or TRBD2, each matching 6 bases. The germline gives CDR1 SGHKS, CDR2 YYEKEE (reference sequence). Trimming cost V 7 bases and J 3 bases, with 20 bases left between them. CDR3 length: 15 residues. This chain's CDR3 is CASFLVGGQFYEQYF. In nucleotides, the CDR3 is TGTGCCAGCTTCTTGGTCGGGGGACAATTCTACGAGCAGTACTTC.

The chain is built from TRBV2 and TRBJ2-1; the D gene is possibly TRBD2 (7 bases). This CDR3 is built from 14 residues. Looked up from germline, CDR1 is SNHLY and CDR2 is FYNNEI. Trimming removed 8 bases at V and 6 bases at J, with 17 bases between. The CDR3: CASWGGGTGNEQFF. The CDR3 DNA reads TGTGCCAGCTGGGGCGGGGGCACGGGCAATGAGCAGTTCTTC.

This chain links TRBV7-2 with TRBJ2-7; 9 bases are a match to TRBD2. Germline CDR1 is SGHTA and CDR2 is FQGNSA. Trimming cost V 3 bases and J 11 bases; bases outside gene matches: 8. The CDR3 runs 13 residues. The CDR3 sequence is CASSFSSGEVEYF. Written as DNA, the CDR3 is TGTGCCAGCAGCTTTTCTAGCGGGGAGGTGGAGTACTTC.

This chain links TRBV9 with TRBJ1-4; D remains ambiguous. Trimming shortened V by 4 bases and J by 4 bases, and 14 bases separated the two germline ends. CDR3 length: 15 residues. Per the germline V gene, CDR1 is SGDLS and CDR2 is YYNGEE. The CDR3 DNA is TGTGCCAGCAGCCCTACTGGGTCGCTTAATGAAAAACTGTTTTTT. It is translated as CASSPTGSLNEKLFF.

The chain employs TRBV30 and TRBJ1-1, with 9 positions matching TRBD1. The trim removed 2 bases at V and 1 base at J, leaving 5 bases unmatched. The CDR3 sequence is 15 residues long. Germline-derived CDR1 and CDR2 are GTSNPN and SVGIG (reference sequence). This chain's CDR3 is CAWSFPTGGNTEAFF. The CDR3 DNA follows: TGTGCCTGGAGTTTCCCGACAGGGGGGAACACTGAAGCTTTCTTT. Variable domain in full (rest from reference TRBV30 and TRBJ1-1): SQTIHQWPATLVQPVGSPLSLECTVEGTSNPNLYWYRQAAGRGLQLLFYSVGIGQISSEVPQNLSASRPQDRQFILSSKKLLLSDSGFYLCAWSFPTGGNTEAFFGQGTRLTVV.

The chain joins TRBV5-1 to TRBJ2-2; possibly TRBD2 for D (5 bases). The CDR3 loop spans 15 amino acids. Germline CDR1 reads SGHRS; CDR2 reads YFSETQ. V was trimmed by 4 bases and J by 6 bases, leaving 16 bases between them. CDR3 nucleotide sequence: TGCGCCAGCAGCCCGGACTGGGTCGGGGCCGGGGAGCTGTTTTTT. It yields the protein CASSPDWVGAGELFF.

This sequence joins TRBV7-8 and TRBJ2-4, with 9 positions matching TRBD2. Germline V gives CDR1 SGHVS, CDR2 FQNEAQ. The CDR3 extends over 19 amino acids. V lost 1 base and J lost 0; bases outside the gene matches: 10. The CDR3 sequence: CASSLERAGGPQAKNIQYF. The CDR3 DNA follows: TGTGCCAGCAGCTTAGAACGGGCGGGAGGGCCCCAAGCCAAAAACATTCAGTACTTC.

The V and J genes are TRBV27 and TRBJ1-6; 7 bases match TRBD1. Germline CDR1 and CDR2: MNHEY and SMNVEV (reference sequence). The CDR3 covers 15 residues. V gave up 3 bases and J gave up 9 bases; unmatched junction bases: 8. The CDR3 nucleotides read TGTGCCAGCAGTTTTGACAGGGACGGAATTTCACCCCTCCACTTT. Its protein is CASSFDRDGISPLHF.

The rearrangement uses TRBV5-1 and TRBJ1-5, with D perhaps matching TRBD1 (5 bases). V was shortened by 6 bases and J by 7 bases, with 11 bases between the two germline ends. From germline, CDR1 is SGHRS and CDR2 YFSETQ. This CDR3 spans 12 amino acids. The CDR3 here is CASKSGDQPQHF. The CDR3 nucleotides read TGCGCCAGCAAATCGGGGGACCAGCCCCAGCATTTT.

The V gene is TRBV6-5, the J gene TRBJ1-2, with TRBD1 identical over 10 bases. Germline V gives CDR1 MNHEY, CDR2 SVGAGI. Germline trimming cut 6 bases from V and 8 bases from J; bases unmatched to any gene: 12. This CDR3 has 15 amino acids. The CDR3 reads CASRGSVGQGGGYTF. CDR3 sequence (DNA): TGTGCCAGCAGGGGTTCCGTTGGACAGGGGGGAGGCTACACCTTC.